The rows below give T cell receptor beta chains drawn from one sample of a study of Ad26.COV2.S vaccination and SARS-CoV-2 variants. TCRdb keeps only in-frame clones here, not all; method: immunoSEQ multiplex PCR. The sample carries over 450,000 clones, roughly nine tenths recorded once. The specimen was peripheral blood, collected in a trial of Ad26.COV2.S vaccine versus placebo. All receptors come from a person aged 18-60 years who received the Ad26.COV2.S COVID-19 vaccine or a placebo. Each CDR3 is given with its conserved first and last residue. D genes are given only for firm matches. Rows give clone size only sometimes, using once, few, many, or a class for an expanded clone.

D gene: -
clone size: once
V gene: TRBV18
J gene: TRBJ1-5
CDR3 protein: CASSPRAGNQPQHF
CDR3 DNA: TGTGCCAGCTCACCGAGGGCAGGCAATCAGCCCCAGCATTTT

D gene: TRBD2
clone size: -
V gene: TRBV12-3/TRBV12-4
J gene: TRBJ2-3
CDR3 protein: CASSKREADTQYF
CDR3 DNA: TGTGCCAGCTCGAAGCGGGAGGCTGATACGCAGTATTTT

D gene: -
clone size: -
V gene: TRBV16
J gene: TRBJ2-7
CDR3 protein: CASSPPHGVNEQYF
CDR3 DNA: TGTGCCAGCAGCCCCCCCCACGGGGTCAACGAGCAGTACTTC

D gene: -
clone size: -
V gene: TRBV6-5
J gene: TRBJ1-5
CDR3 protein: CASSNDGGYQPQHF
CDR3 DNA: TGTGCCAGCAGTAACGACGGGGGTTATCAGCCCCAGCATTTT

D gene: TRBD1
clone size: -
V gene: TRBV27
J gene: TRBJ1-4
CDR3 protein: CASSARTGEKLFF
CDR3 DNA: TGTGCCAGCAGTGCCCGGACAGGGGAAAAACTGTTTTTT

D gene: TRBD2
clone size: -
V gene: TRBV7-9
J gene: TRBJ2-1
CDR3 protein: CASSSSGSFSYNEQFF
CDR3 DNA: TGTGCCAGCAGCTCCAGCGGGAGCTTTTCCTACAATGAGCAGTTCTTC

D gene: -
clone size: few
V gene: TRBV25-1
J gene: TRBJ1-1
CDR3 protein: CASSVRGSEAFF
CDR3 DNA: TGTGCCAGCAGTGTCAGGGGATCTGAAGCTTTCTTT

D gene: TRBD2
clone size: -
V gene: TRBV6-1
J gene: TRBJ2-7
CDR3 protein: CASRIISGGIYEQYF
CDR3 DNA: TGTGCCAGCAGGATAATCTCGGGGGGTATCTACGAGCAGTACTTC

D gene: TRBD1
clone size: -
V gene: TRBV19
J gene: TRBJ1-6
CDR3 protein: CASSMGGQLSPLHF
CDR3 DNA: TGTGCCAGTAGTATGGGGGGACAGCTTTCACCCCTCCACTTT

D gene: -
clone size: -
V gene: TRBV7-9
J gene: TRBJ1-4
CDR3 protein: CASSVWDSGEKLFF
CDR3 DNA: TGTGCCAGCAGCGTATGGGACTCGGGGGAAAAACTGTTTTTT

D gene: TRBD2
clone size: -
V gene: TRBV7-2
J gene: TRBJ2-5
CDR3 protein: CASSLQAGGPRETQYF
CDR3 DNA: TGTGCCAGCAGCTTACAAGCGGGGGGGCCGAGGGAGACCCAGTACTTC

D gene: TRBD1
clone size: -
V gene: TRBV18
J gene: TRBJ1-5
CDR3 protein: CASSPLRQGNWPQHF
CDR3 DNA: TGTGCCAGCTCACCTCTAAGACAGGGGAATTGGCCCCAGCATTTT

D gene: -
clone size: -
V gene: TRBV25-1
J gene: TRBJ1-1
CDR3 protein: CASSLTVETEAFF
CDR3 DNA: TGTGCCAGCAGTCTGACAGTGGAGACTGAAGCTTTCTTT

D gene: -
clone size: -
V gene: TRBV29-1
J gene: TRBJ1-2
CDR3 protein: CSVGGADYGYTF
CDR3 DNA: TGCAGCGTGGGGGGGGCTGACTATGGCTACACCTTC

D gene: -
clone size: -
V gene: TRBV7-3
J gene: TRBJ2-3
CDR3 protein: CASSFLGDTQYF
CDR3 DNA: TGTGCCAGCAGCTTCTTAGGAGATACGCAGTATTTT

D gene: -
clone size: -
V gene: TRBV7-6
J gene: TRBJ2-3
CDR3 protein: CASRATGTPGSTDTQYF
CDR3 DNA: TGTGCCAGCAGGGCAACCGGGACCCCCGGTAGCACAGATACGCAGTATTTT

D gene: -
clone size: -
V gene: TRBV9
J gene: TRBJ2-7
CDR3 protein: CASSVGGASSYEQYF
CDR3 DNA: TGTGCCAGCAGCGTAGGCGGGGCAAGCTCCTACGAGCAGTACTTC

D gene: -
clone size: -
V gene: TRBV6-5
J gene: TRBJ2-4
CDR3 protein: CASSYGGRENIQYF
CDR3 DNA: TGTGCCAGCAGTTACGGGGGTCGCGAAAACATTCAGTACTTC

D gene: -
clone size: -
V gene: TRBV6-6
J gene: TRBJ2-7
CDR3 protein: CASNQPGPMGYEQYF
CDR3 DNA: TGTGCCAGCAATCAACCGGGACCCATGGGGTACGAGCAGTACTTC

D gene: TRBD1
clone size: -
V gene: TRBV7-2
J gene: TRBJ1-6
CDR3 protein: CASSSPGQGRGSPLHF
CDR3 DNA: TGTGCCAGCAGCTCCCCTGGACAGGGGAGAGGTTCACCCCTCCACTTT

D gene: TRBD2
clone size: -
V gene: TRBV27
J gene: TRBJ2-3
CDR3 protein: CASNLLAGGTDTQYF
CDR3 DNA: TGTGCCAGCAACCTACTAGCGGGGGGCACAGATACGCAGTATTTT

D gene: -
clone size: -
V gene: TRBV7-9
J gene: TRBJ1-2
CDR3 protein: CASSPQGSYGYTF
CDR3 DNA: TGTGCCAGCAGCCCCCAAGGGAGCTATGGCTACACCTTC

D gene: -
clone size: -
V gene: TRBV7-9
J gene: TRBJ1-4
CDR3 protein: CASSRRQVPGEKLFF
CDR3 DNA: TGTGCCAGCAGCCGTAGACAGGTCCCGGGTGAAAAACTGTTTTTT

D gene: -
clone size: -
V gene: TRBV28
J gene: TRBJ2-3
CDR3 protein: CASSLLRGTDTQYF
CDR3 DNA: TGTGCCAGCAGCCTACTCAGGGGCACAGATACGCAGTATTTT

D gene: -
clone size: few
V gene: TRBV9
J gene: TRBJ2-2
CDR3 protein: CASSVDPGLSGELFF
CDR3 DNA: TGTGCCAGCAGCGTAGATCCAGGGCTATCCGGGGAGCTGTTTTTT

D gene: TRBD1
clone size: few
V gene: TRBV2
J gene: TRBJ1-5
CDR3 protein: CASSVDREQPQHF
CDR3 DNA: TGTGCCAGCAGTGTAGACAGGGAACAGCCCCAGCATTTT

D gene: -
clone size: -
V gene: TRBV4-3
J gene: TRBJ2-3
CDR3 protein: CASSHTPGGQGRDTQYF
CDR3 DNA: TGCGCCAGCAGCCATACCCCCGGAGGGCAGGGGAGAGATACGCAGTATTTT

D gene: -
clone size: -
V gene: TRBV2
J gene: TRBJ2-1
CDR3 protein: CASSNGQIYNEQFF
CDR3 DNA: TGTGCCAGCAGCAACGGACAAATATACAATGAGCAGTTCTTC

D gene: -
clone size: -
V gene: TRBV2
J gene: TRBJ2-2
CDR3 protein: CASSEGRVNTGELFF
CDR3 DNA: TGTGCCAGCTCCGAGGGCAGGGTAAACACCGGGGAGCTGTTTTTT

D gene: -
clone size: -
V gene: TRBV9
J gene: TRBJ2-3
CDR3 protein: CASSVRPVRTDTQYF
CDR3 DNA: TGTGCCAGCAGCGTCCGCCCAGTCCGCACAGATACGCAGTATTTT

D gene: -
clone size: -
V gene: TRBV18
J gene: TRBJ2-5
CDR3 protein: CASSRNPTANQETQYF
CDR3 DNA: TGTGCCAGCTCACGTAACCCGACCGCCAATCAGGAGACCCAGTACTTC

D gene: -
clone size: -
V gene: TRBV6-5
J gene: TRBJ1-2
CDR3 protein: CASSYSRRVGYTF
CDR3 DNA: TGTGCCAGCAGTTACTCCCGGCGGGTTGGCTACACCTTC

D gene: TRBD1
clone size: -
V gene: TRBV2
J gene: TRBJ1-1
CDR3 protein: CASRNDRVGEAFF
CDR3 DNA: TGTGCCAGCAGAAACGACAGGGTAGGTGAAGCTTTCTTT

D gene: -
clone size: -
V gene: TRBV19
J gene: TRBJ2-1
CDR3 protein: CASSIDEDLGLYNEQFF
CDR3 DNA: TGTGCCAGTAGTATAGATGAAGATTTGGGTCTCTACAATGAGCAGTTCTTC

D gene: TRBD1
clone size: -
V gene: TRBV7-8
J gene: TRBJ1-2
CDR3 protein: CASSLNLGQGSDGYTF
CDR3 DNA: TGTGCCAGCAGCTTAAATCTAGGACAGGGGTCGGATGGCTACACCTTC

D gene: TRBD1
clone size: -
V gene: TRBV24-1
J gene: TRBJ1-5
CDR3 protein: CATSAQGAVQPQHF
CDR3 DNA: TGTGCCACCAGTGCACAGGGGGCCGTTCAGCCCCAGCATTTT

D gene: -
clone size: -
V gene: TRBV4-1
J gene: TRBJ1-1
CDR3 protein: CASSLGEGNTEAFF
CDR3 DNA: TGCGCCAGCAGCCTCGGAGAAGGGAACACTGAAGCTTTCTTT

D gene: -
clone size: once
V gene: TRBV4-1
J gene: TRBJ1-5
CDR3 protein: CASSQVQGNNQPQHF
CDR3 DNA: TGCGCCAGCAGCCAAGTACAGGGTAACAATCAGCCCCAGCATTTT

D gene: -
clone size: -
V gene: TRBV19
J gene: TRBJ2-7
CDR3 protein: CASSPEGGPYEQYF
CDR3 DNA: TGTGCCAGTAGCCCTGAGGGGGGTCCCTACGAGCAGTACTTC